The sequence of this T cell receptor beta chain was determined in a study of cytomegalovirus exposure and HLA in healthy donors. The germline V gene encodes CDR1 MNHEY and CDR2 SVGAGI. The length of the CDR3 is 14 residues. V was clipped by 4 bases and J by 7 bases; unmatched bases: 5. Study-wide findings and caveats: HLA restriction was apparent for most CMV-associated TCR beta chains in a later analysis. Only CMV serostatus was available as immune exposure information.

Researchers ran the PCR with 60 Vbeta and 13 Jbeta primers. Measured with immunoSEQ multiplex PCR; TCRdb has only the in-frame clones, and not every one. The sample includes 150,000 to 200,000 clones, about four fifths of them seen just once. This clone was detected ten times or more. The antigen remains unidentified. Sequenced material: PBMCs. The chain employs TRBV6-5 and TRBJ2-1; 9 bases are a match to TRBD1. The source is a man between 25 and 39 years old in good health and CMV-seropositive. CDR3 coding DNA: TGTGCCAGCAGTTCGCCGGGACAGGGAAATGAGCAGTTCTTC. Amino acid sequence: CASSSPGQGNEQFF.